The 16 T cell receptor beta chains reported below all come from one sample, sequenced in a study of blood T cells in healthy people across ages. The use of a sample-barcoded 5' primer and a J-beta primer mix characterized a second PCR of 7 to 11 cycles. Each CDR3 protein gets one entry after TCRdb re-called the 5' RACE reads with MiXCR. The table lists some 1.8 million distinct CDR3 sequences, roughly 43% of them singletons. Material: blood. The receptors were gathered from a human donor in good health.

There are a few counts of this clonotype. J is TRBJ2-1 and V is TRBV4-2; TRBD2 agrees at 8 bases. The CDR3 sequence is 15 residues long. Germline lookup yields CDR1 LGHNA and CDR2 YNFKEQ. J was trimmed by 3 bases and V by 3 bases; bases with no gene match: 4. The DNA for the CDR3 is TGTGCCAGCAGCCACCCGAGCGGGGGCTACAATGAGCAGTTCTTC. Translated: CASSHPSGGYNEQFF.

The chain has TRBV14 and TRBJ2-5; D is possibly TRBD1 (6 bases). The V and J ends lost 2 bases and 7 bases respectively, with 17 bases between them. The length of the CDR3 is 15 residues. The germline CDR1 and CDR2 sequences are SGHDN and FVKESK. CDR3 sequence (DNA): TGTGCCAGCAGCCAATGGACAGCCCCATTGGGGACCCAGTACTTC. This sequence encodes CASSQWTAPLGTQYF. The variable domain in full, with the rest retrieved from reference TRBV14 and TRBJ2-5, is EAGVTQFPSHSVIEKGQTVTLRCDPISGHDNLYWYRRVMGKEIKFLLHFVKESKQDESGMPNNRFLAERTGGTYSTLKVQPAELEDSGVYFCASSQWTAPLGTQYFGPGTRLLVL.

This rearrangement joins TRBV12-5 to TRBJ2-5, with TRBD2 as a possible D gene (6 bases). CDR3 size: 16 residues. The V gene lost 0 bases and the J gene lost 5 bases, with 16 bases spanning the gap. Germline loops: CDR1 LGHNT, CDR2 FRNRAP. In DNA, the CDR3 is TGTGCTAGTGGTTTGGTTACTTCGGGACTGGCGGAGACCCAGTACTTC. It specifies CASGLVTSGLAETQYF.

The V call is TRBV24-1, the J call TRBJ2-1; D uncertain. CDR3 length equals 18 residues. In germline, CDR1 is KGHDR, CDR2 SFDVKD. The germline V and J ends were trimmed by 0 bases and 0 bases, with 14 bases remaining between them. This chain's CDR3 is CATSDLTPGGFSYNEQFF. CDR3 coding DNA: TGTGCCACCAGTGATTTGACCCCGGGTGGATTCTCCTACAATGAGCAGTTCTTC.

The genes are TRBV6-2 or TRBV6-3 and TRBJ1-2; no definite D call. CDR3 length: 14 amino acids. With 7 bases removed from V and 4 bases from J, the gap between germline ends came to 16 bases. The germline CDR1 and CDR2 sequences are MNHEY and SVGEGT. The CDR3: CASTYQMDSYGYTF. The CDR3 DNA follows: TGTGCCAGCACCTATCAAATGGATAGCTATGGCTACACCTTC.

J is TRBJ1-4 and V is TRBV4-1, with unresolved D. Trimming stripped 0 bases from V and 6 bases from J, with 11 bases between. The CDR3 totals 15 residues. CDR1 and CDR2 (germline): MGHRA, YSYEKL. CDR3 in DNA: TGCGCCAGCAGCCAAGATCGTGTCAGCTATGAAAAACTGTTTTTT. This sequence encodes CASSQDRVSYEKLFF.

The gene calls are TRBV11-2 and TRBJ1-2; D may be TRBD1 (6 bases). The CDR3 totals 17 residues. The germline CDR1 and CDR2 sequences are SGHAT and FQNNGV. Trimming removed 1 base at V and 0 bases at J, with 15 bases between. The CDR3 coding sequence is TGTGCCAGCAGCTTAGCGTCACAGGGTCTAGCTAACTATGGCTACACCTTC. This gives the protein CASSLASQGLANYGYTF. Drawing the rest from reference TRBV11-2 and TRBJ1-2, the complete variable domain is EAGVAQSPRYKIIEKRQSVAFWCNPISGHATLYWYQQILGQGPKLLIQFQNNGVVDDSQLPKDRFSAERLKGVDSTLKIQPAKLEDSAVYLCASSLASQGLANYGYTFGSGTRLTVV.

The rearrangement uses TRBV7-2 and TRBJ1-2; no firm D call. Trimming cost V 5 bases and J 3 bases, with 13 bases left between them. This CDR3 comprises 14 residues. CDR1 and CDR2 from the germline V gene are SGHTA and FQGNSA. The CDR3: CASSPAGRHYGYTF. The CDR3 DNA reads TGTGCCAGCAGCCCTGCCGGCAGGCACTATGGCTACACCTTC.

The V gene is TRBV2, the J gene TRBJ2-1; 11 bases are a match to TRBD2. V was clipped by 6 bases and J by 6 bases; unmatched bases: 7. The CDR3 is 15 amino acids. The germline CDR1 and CDR2 sequences are SNHLY and FYNNEI. CDR3 sequence: CASRIGLAGVNEQFF. The CDR3 region has the DNA TGTGCCAGCAGGATAGGACTAGCGGGCGTCAATGAGCAGTTCTTC.

J is TRBJ1-4 and V is TRBV20-1, with 7 nucleotides matching TRBD1. The CDR3 consists of 17 residues. With V trimmed by 3 bases and J by 8 bases, 18 bases remained unmatched. CDR1 is DFQATT and CDR2 is SNEGSKA in the germline V gene (reference sequence). The CDR3 reads CSASIRRGQGVTEKLFF. In nucleotides, the CDR3 is TGCAGTGCTAGTATTCGTAGAGGGCAGGGGGTAACCGAAAAACTGTTTTTT.

The genes are TRBV12-3 or TRBV12-4 and TRBJ2-1; 8 positions match TRBD2. The CDR3 has 15 amino acids. The trim removed 6 bases at V and 9 bases at J, leaving 13 bases unmatched. The DNA for the CDR3 is TGTGCCAGCAGCCCCGGGGGGGGACTAATTGCTGAGCAGTTCTTC. This translates into CASSPGGGLIAEQFF.

V is TRBV7-8 and J is TRBJ2-2; weak D call: TRBD1 (6 bases). The CDR3 spans 13 residues. V was shortened by 4 bases and J by 5 bases, with 8 bases between the two germline ends. Germline V gene lookup returns CDR1 SGHVS and CDR2 FQNEAQ. The CDR3 region is CASSSGQTGELFF. CDR3 coding DNA: TGTGCCAGCAGCTCAGGACAGACCGGGGAGCTGTTTTTT.

V usage is TRBV5-4 and J usage is TRBJ1-1; D is ambiguous. The germline CDR1 and CDR2 sequences are SGHNT and YYREEE (reference sequence). This CDR3 has 15 residues. V gave up 3 bases and J gave up 6 bases, with 18 bases separating them. The CDR3 reads CASSSKTGSGAEAFF. CDR3 DNA: TGTGCCAGCAGCTCGAAGACCGGATCTGGTGCTGAAGCTTTCTTT.

The chain couples TRBV20-1 to TRBJ1-2; D unclear. The CDR3 runs 14 residues. The ends were cut back, 1 base at V and 4 bases at J, with 13 bases in the middle. The germline CDR1 and CDR2 sequences are DFQATT and SNEGSKA (reference sequence). CDR3 coding DNA: TGCAGTGCTAGAGTCCAAGAGAGCGGCTATGGCTACACCTTC. Residues: CSARVQESGYGYTF.

This chain links TRBV6-5 with TRBJ1-1; 7 bases are a match to TRBD1. The CDR3 has 14 amino acids. The ends lost 5 bases at V and 8 bases at J; junction bases unmatched: 11. Germline-derived CDR1 and CDR2 are MNHEY and SVGAGI. The CDR3 DNA reads as TGTGCCAGCAGTCCCGGGACAGCCGAGCAAGAAGCTTTCTTT. Encoded protein: CASSPGTAEQEAFF.

V usage is TRBV14 and J usage is TRBJ1-6, with D uncertain. Trimming removed 0 bases from V and 15 bases from J, with 15 bases in between. Germline V gene data show CDR1 as SGHDN and CDR2 as FVKESK. The CDR3 loop spans 14 amino acids. Here the CDR3 reads CASSQDLAPQHLHF. CDR3 sequence (DNA): TGTGCCAGCAGCCAAGATCTCGCCCCCCAACACCTCCACTTT.